The text below deals with one TCR beta chain. Its matching antigen is unknown. Germline V gene lookup returns CDR1 SGHTA and CDR2 FQGTGA. The CDR3 sequence is 16 residues long. V shed 1 base, J shed 2 bases, and the junction held 6 bases outside the gene matches. The sample is drawn from a study of cytomegalovirus exposure and HLA in healthy donors. Overall study results and limits: There were under 200 TCR beta chains listed as cytomegalovirus-associated. In a later analysis, at a false discovery rate of 0.05, about 17,000 TCR beta sequences matched HLA alleles. In a later analysis, V- and J-gene trimming of beta chains associated with a DCLRE1C missense variant, replicated independently. Rarity characterized most TCR sequences, yet some public TCRs appeared in many donors.

The primer mix had 60 Vbeta and 13 Jbeta primers. The data were produced by immunoSEQ multiplex PCR, yet TCRdb's version contains in-frame clones alone and is incomplete. The data contain about 130,000 clones, over 60% of them singletons. The specimen sequenced was PBMCs. This chain links TRBV7-3 with TRBJ1-1; 8 nucleotides align to TRBD1. This sequence originates from a man aged 18 to 29 in good health and CMV-seronegative. The CDR3 DNA sequence: TGTGCCAGCAGCTTAAGCCAGGGGGCAGGAAACACTGAAGCTTTCTTT. Translation gives CASSLSQGAGNTEAFF. The full variable domain, in which reference TRBV7-3 and TRBJ1-1 provide the parts outside the CDR3, is GAGVSQTPSNKVTEKGKYVELRCDPISGHTALYWYRQSLGQGPEFLIYFQGTGAADDSGLPNDRFFAVRPEGSVSTLKIQRTERGDSAVYLCASSLSQGAGNTEAFFGQGTRLTVV.